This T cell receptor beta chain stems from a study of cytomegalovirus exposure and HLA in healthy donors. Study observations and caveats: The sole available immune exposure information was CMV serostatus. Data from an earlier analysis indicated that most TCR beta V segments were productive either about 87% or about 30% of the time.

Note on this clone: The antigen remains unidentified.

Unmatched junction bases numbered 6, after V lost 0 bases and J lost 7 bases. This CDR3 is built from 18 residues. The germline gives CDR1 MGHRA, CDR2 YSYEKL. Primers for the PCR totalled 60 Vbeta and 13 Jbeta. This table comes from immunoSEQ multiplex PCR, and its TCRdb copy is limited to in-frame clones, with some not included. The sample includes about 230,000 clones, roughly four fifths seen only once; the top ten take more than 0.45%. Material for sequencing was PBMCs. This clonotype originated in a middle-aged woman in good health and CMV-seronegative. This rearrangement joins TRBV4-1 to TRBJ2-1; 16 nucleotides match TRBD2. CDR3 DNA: TGCGCCAGCAGCCAAGATAGGGGGACTAGCGGGGGGGCGAATGAGCAGTTCTTC. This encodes CASSQDRGTSGGANEQFF.